These T cell receptor beta chains were read from a single sample in a study of shared clonotypes between healthy human individuals. The repertoire was sequenced with immunoSEQ multiplex PCR; TCRdb's copy has only in-frame clones and lacks some. Among 2 million to 3 million clones, approximately 94% were seen once, and the ten largest hold 0.36%. Source material: naive CD4+ T cells from PBMCs. These receptors were obtained from a man aged 18 to 29 in good health. Some clones in this sample may be carry-over from other donors' samples. CDR3s include the opening cysteine and the closing phenylalanine or tryptophan. The D gene is left open where the match is weak. Where a row states a size, it is once, few, many or the class of an expanded clone; other rows omit it.

abundance | d_gene | j_gene | v_gene | CDR3nt | CDR3aa
once | TRBD1 | TRBJ2-2 | TRBV6-4 | TGTGCCAGACCAAGGGGGCAGGAGAACACCGGGGAGCTGTTTTTT | CARPRGQENTGELFF
few | NA | TRBJ1-1 | TRBV28 | TGTGCCAGCAGGCCCCCTTTCCTTGAAGCTTTCTTT | CASRPPFLEAFF
NA | TRBD2 | TRBJ2-6 | TRBV5-8 | TGTGCCAGCAGCTTCGGACTAGCGGGCTCTGGGGCCAACGTCCTGACTTTC | CASSFGLAGSGANVLTF
NA | NA | TRBJ1-5 | TRBV25-1 | TGTGCCAGCAGTGACGGTTATAGCAATCAGCCCCAGCATTTT | CASSDGYSNQPQHF
NA | NA | TRBJ2-2 | TRBV25-1 | TGTGCCAGCAGTGACAGGGTCGGCTACACCGGGGAGCTGTTTTTT | CASSDRVGYTGELFF
once | TRBD1 | TRBJ1-1 | TRBV18 | TGTGCCAGCTCACCACAGCGACAGGGGCAAGAAACTGAAGCTTTCTTT | CASSPQRQGQETEAFF
NA | TRBD2 | TRBJ2-3 | TRBV4-2 | TGTGCCAGCAGCCAAGAAGGTAGTCTAGCGGGAGGGCCTATCACAGATACGCAGTATTTT | CASSQEGSLAGGPITDTQYF
NA | NA | TRBJ2-1 | TRBV9 | TGTGCCAGCAGCGTAGCAGGGTACAATGAGCAGTTCTTC | CASSVAGYNEQFF
NA | NA | TRBJ2-2 | TRBV6-5 | TGTGCCAGCAGGAGAGCGACCGGGGAGCTGTTTTTT | CASRRATGELFF
NA | NA | TRBJ2-3 | TRBV10-1 | TGCGCCAGCAGCCCCCGGACGACCTTTTCGACGCAGTATTTT | CASSPRTTFSTQYF
NA | NA | TRBJ2-5 | TRBV6-1 | TGTGCCAGCAGTGTGGGGATAGAGACCCAGTACTTC | CASSVGIETQYF
NA | NA | TRBJ1-2 | TRBV2 | TGTGCCAGCACATACGCCGAGGGGAAATATGGCTACACCTTC | CASTYAEGKYGYTF
NA | NA | TRBJ1-4 | TRBV27 | TGTGCCAGCAGTTTGGGCCCCCCGGGGGCGAGAGAAAAACTGTTTTTT | CASSLGPPGAREKLFF
NA | NA | TRBJ2-1 | TRBV18 | TGTGCCAGCTCACAACAGGGTTGGCTAGCCTCCTACAATGAGCAGTTCTTC | CASSQQGWLASYNEQFF